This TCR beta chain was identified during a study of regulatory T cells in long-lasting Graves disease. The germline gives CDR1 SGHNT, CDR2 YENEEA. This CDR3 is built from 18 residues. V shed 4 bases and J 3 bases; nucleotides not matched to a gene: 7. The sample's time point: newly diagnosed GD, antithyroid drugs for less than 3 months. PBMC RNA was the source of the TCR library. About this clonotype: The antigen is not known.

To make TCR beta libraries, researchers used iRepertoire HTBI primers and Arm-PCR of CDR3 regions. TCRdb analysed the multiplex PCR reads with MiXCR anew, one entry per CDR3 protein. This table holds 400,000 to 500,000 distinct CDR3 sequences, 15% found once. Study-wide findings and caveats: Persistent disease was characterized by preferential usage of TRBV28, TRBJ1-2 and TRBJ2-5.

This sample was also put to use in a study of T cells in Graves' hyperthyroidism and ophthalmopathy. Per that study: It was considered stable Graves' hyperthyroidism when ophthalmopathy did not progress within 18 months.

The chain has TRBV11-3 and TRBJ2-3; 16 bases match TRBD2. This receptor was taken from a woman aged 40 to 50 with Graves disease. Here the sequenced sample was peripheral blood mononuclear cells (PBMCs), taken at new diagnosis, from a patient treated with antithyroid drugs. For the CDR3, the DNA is TGTGCCAGCAGCTCTGGGACTAGCGGGAGGGCCAGGACAGATACGCAGTATTTT. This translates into CASSSGTSGRARTDTQYF.